This T cell receptor (beta chain) was sequenced for a study of blood T cell repertoires in COVID-19. The V gene's germline CDR1 is SGHKS and CDR2 YYEKEE (reference sequence). The V gene end was trimmed by 0 bases and the J gene end by 5 bases; junction bases not matched to a gene: 7. This CDR3 is 15 amino acids long. Clones were sequenced by immunoSEQ multiplex PCR, and TCRdb holds only the in-frame ones, with some missing. This sample has 100,000 to 150,000 clones, with around 88% found just once. What was sequenced was peripheral blood. The J gene is TRBJ2-7, the V gene TRBV5-5, with 8 bases aligning to TRBD2. This TCR was sampled from a man aged 45-65 years with active or convalescent COVID-19. The DNA of the CDR3 is TGTGCCAGCAGCTTGGAAACGGGAGGGTTTAACGAGCAGTACTTC. Translated: CASSLETGGFNEQYF.